This T cell receptor beta chain was sequenced in a study of immune heterogeneity within non-small cell lung tumors. Study-wide points: Recurrence of identical dominant CDR3 beta clonotypes was observed across intrapatient tumor sites, concomitant with site-unique high-frequency clones. The study found high-frequency T-cell receptor beta clonotypes largely distinct between individual patients.

Amplifying TCR beta CDR3 involved multiplex PCR carried out with 32 V and 13 J primers. TCRdb re-called the multiplex PCR reads with MiXCR, one entry per CDR3 protein. The table has tens of thousands of distinct CDR3 sequences, approximately 30% seen once. TCRs were amplified from around 660 ng gDNA of bulk tumor per sample. Multiple widely separated biopsies were taken from each primary tumor at surgery. Curative surgery was performed on patients who had untreated, newly diagnosed non-small cell lung cancer. This CDR3 spans 17 amino acids. Germline CDR1 and CDR2: SGHAT and FQDESV (reference sequence). V gave up 4 bases and J gave up 2 bases; unmatched junction bases: 9. Only a few counts were recorded for this clonotype. The target antigen is unknown.

Sample: lung tumor tissue. The chain employs TRBV11-1 and TRBJ2-1, with TRBD2 identical over 9 bases. This sequence originates from a man aged 35-49 years with non-small cell lung cancer. As DNA, the CDR3 is TGTGCCAGCAGCTCGCGACTAGCGGTGAATCCCTACAATGAGCAGTTCTTC. Protein: CASSSRLAVNPYNEQFF.